This TCR beta chain was sequenced during a study of early T cells in non-severe SARS-CoV-2 infection. Across the whole study: Chains were unpaired, as sequencing was done on bulk RNA from unsorted whole blood.

TCRdb used MiXCR to reprocess the 5' RACE reads, holding one entry per CDR3 protein. The sample yields about 36,000 distinct CDR3 sequences, under 7% seen once. Study observations and caveats: VDJdb matching skewed toward anti-spike CD8 responses, missing private and CD4 specificities.

This clonotype was seen a few times. Its antigen remains unknown. V gave up 6 bases and J gave up 6 bases, with 18 bases separating them. This CDR3 has 13 amino acids. CDR1 SQVTM and CDR2 ANQGSEA come from the germline V gene. The material sequenced was whole blood, taken at baseline. The receptor's source is an adult who was a healthcare worker with PCR-confirmed SARS-CoV-2 infection or an uninfected control (not recorded which). This chain joins TRBV29-1 and TRBJ2-7; tentatively, D is TRBD1 (7 bases). In nucleotides, the CDR3 is TGCAGCGTGAGGCGGGACAGAAAGGGCGAGCAGTACTTC. It translates to CSVRRDRKGEQYF.